The rows below give T cell receptor beta chains drawn from one sample of a study of human T cells and chemical hapten exposure. TCRdb itself ran the RACE reads through MiXCR, one entry per CDR3 protein. This sample yields some 400,000 distinct CDR3 sequences, of which 4% to 5.5% are seen a single time; around 2% belongs to the top ten. The source material was whole blood, sampled in connection with sensitization to the hapten diphenylcyclopropenone (DPC). The receptors originated from a woman between 45 and 60 years old with alopecia areata. Some clones in this sample may be carry-over from other donors' samples. Both conserved end residues are part of each CDR3. Some rows mark clone size as missing; the rest say once, few, many or name a class of expanded clone.

TRBJ2-2	many	11	TRBV7-6	CASSGNGELFF
TRBJ1-1	few	14	TRBV5-1	CASSFQGGDTEAFF
TRBJ2-4	few	17	TRBV20-1	CSARDHGGRGRANIQYF
TRBJ2-1	-	14	TRBV12-3/TRBV12-4	CASSFLRGGDEQFF
TRBJ2-1	few	15	TRBV9	CASSSSGSGDDEQFF
TRBJ1-2	many	13	TRBV5-1	CASQLTETGLYTF
TRBJ2-7	few	13	TRBV7-9	CASSPATPYEQYF
TRBJ2-7	many	14	TRBV27	CASSWGMGSYEQYF
TRBJ1-1	many	15	TRBV5-1	CASSSRGRTNTEAFF
TRBJ2-2	few	14	TRBV20-1	CSASGPGNTGELFF
TRBJ2-4	-	15	TRBV4-3	CASSQDVVQANIQYF
TRBJ1-4	many	12	TRBV29-1	CSVINPNEKLFF
TRBJ1-1	-	16	TRBV15	CATSRDRGSTGLEAFF
TRBJ1-2	many	15	TRBV7-2	CASSSEGTGIDGYTF
TRBJ2-5	many	15	TRBV4-3	CASSQDGQNQETQYF
TRBJ2-4	-	14	TRBV6-2/TRBV6-3	CASTRLAQKNIQYF
TRBJ1-5	many	16	TRBV12-3/TRBV12-4	CASSLDPGQGHQPQHF
TRBJ2-1	many	14	TRBV12-3/TRBV12-4	CASSFGGAQNEQFF
TRBJ2-4	many	14	TRBV13	CASSSHWAKNIQYF
TRBJ1-2	-	17	TRBV24-1	CATSEAATGASNYGYTF